The next 7 T cell receptor beta chains were all read from a single sample in a study of blood T cell repertoires in COVID-19. Some clones are missing from TCRdb's copy, which holds only in-frame ones; the method was immunoSEQ multiplex PCR. The table lists under 100,000 clones, just under 80% of them singletons. The material sequenced was peripheral blood. All receptors derive from a man between 60 and 75 years old with COVID-19, enrolled during active disease.

CDR3: CASSGDRYQPQHF. The DNA for the CDR3 is TGTGCCAGTAGTGGGGACAGGTATCAGCCCCAGCATTTT. The J gene is TRBJ1-5, the V gene TRBV19; 8 nucleotides agree with TRBD1. The CDR3 is 13 amino acids. The junction had 2 bases not matched to a gene; V was cut back by 5 bases and J by 5 bases. Germline loops: CDR1 LNHDA, CDR2 SQIVND (reference sequence).

The chain uses TRBV21-1 and TRBJ1-3. TRBV21-1 is annotated as a pseudogene. The CDR3 is made up of 15 amino acids. The CDR3 DNA follows: TGTGCCAGCAGCACCCTATGGAGCTCTGGAAACACCATATATTTT. It yields the protein CASSTLWSSGNTIYF.

V gene TRBV5-1 combines with J gene TRBJ2-1; 10 bases map to TRBD1. Per germline, CDR1 SGHRS and CDR2 YFSETQ. Trimming took 2 bases from V and 4 from J; bases not matched to a gene: 6. The CDR3 loop spans 16 amino acids. The CDR3 sequence: CASSFGGQGKYNEQFF. The CDR3 DNA follows: TGCGCCAGCAGCTTTGGGGGACAGGGGAAGTACAATGAGCAGTTCTTC.

The gene calls are TRBV3-1 (or the pseudogene TRBV3-2) and TRBJ1-6, with D possibly being TRBD1 (5 bases). The V gene lost 2 bases and the J gene lost 4 bases, with 15 bases spanning the gap. The CDR3 contains 17 residues. Germline CDR1 and CDR2: LGHDT and YNNKEL (reference sequence). CDR3 DNA sequence: TGTGCCAGCAGCCAACTAAGGGGTCCCCCGTATAATTCACCCCTCCACTTT. Its translation is CASSQLRGPPYNSPLHF.

The chain carries TRBV10-3 and TRBJ2-7; D call uncertain. V lost 0 bases and J lost 7, with 4 bases in between. CDR3 length: 11 residues. Germline V gene data show CDR1 as ENHRY and CDR2 as SYGVKD. CDR3 DNA sequence: TGTGCCATCAGTGAGTCGAGTGAGCAGTACTTC. Amino acid sequence: CAISESSEQYF.

V and J are TRBV3-1 (or the pseudogene TRBV3-2) and TRBJ2-1, with 9 bases matching TRBD2. Germline loops: CDR1 LGHDT, CDR2 YNNKEL (reference sequence). The CDR3 loop spans 17 amino acids. Unmatched junction bases numbered 5, after V lost 0 bases and J lost 2 bases. Here the CDR3 reads CASSQDLAGPAYNEQFF. The CDR3, as DNA: TGTGCCAGCAGCCAAGATCTAGCGGGACCTGCCTACAATGAGCAGTTCTTC.

V usage is TRBV6-5 and J usage is TRBJ1-5; D is ambiguous. Germline assignment: CDR1 MNHEY and CDR2 SVGAGI. V lost 8 bases and J 2 bases, leaving 16 bases between the germline ends. The CDR3 loop spans 15 amino acids. For the CDR3, the DNA is TGTGCCAGCTCGGGGTGGCAGGAGGGCAATCAGCCCCAGCATTTT. Amino acids: CASSGWQEGNQPQHF.